This T cell receptor beta chain was identified during a study of read filtering for tumor transcriptome and immune sequencing. For the study at large: R-ISS stage counts were fewer than ten for I, roughly 15 for II, six or seven for III. Whole-transcriptome libraries were prepared after DNase treatment. Study results and limitations: Sorted CD138-negative bone marrow cells were not purified T cells.

This clonotype was seen ten or more times. Its cognate antigen is unknown. The library was built from around 400 ng RNA with molecular barcoded adaptors for alpha/delta and beta/gamma chains. Via MiXCR, TCRdb re-called the reads, giving one row per CDR3 protein. The sample holds 40,000 to 50,000 distinct CDR3 sequences, 13% seen once. Sampling of bone marrow took place during active disease in every patient. Trimming took 4 bases from V and 4 from J; bases not matched to a gene: 9. The CDR3 totals 16 residues. Germline V CDR1 and CDR2: SNHLY, FYNNEI. The sequencing sample was made of a population of CD138-negative cells sorted from bone marrow. The V and J genes are TRBV2 and TRBJ2-2, with 7 positions matching TRBD1. The source is a donor at least 40 years old with multiple myeloma. CDR3 protein: CASSVPGQRSTGELFF. CDR3 nucleotides: TGTGCCAGCAGTGTCCCGGGACAGAGGAGCACCGGGGAGCTGTTTTTT. The entire variable domain, with the rest obtained from reference TRBV2 and TRBJ2-2, is as follows: EPEVTQTPSHQVTQMGQEVILRCVPISNHLYFYWYRQILGQKVEFLVSFYNNEISEKSEIFDDQFSVERPDGSNFTLKIRSTKLEDSAMYFCASSVPGQRSTGELFFGEGSRLTVL.